This TCR beta chain was recovered during a study of T cells after yellow fever vaccination. General study findings and limits: Some clonotypes, a small share, were shared between CD4 and CD8 compartments.

Trimming left V 2 bases short and J 4 bases short, with 9 bases between. CDR1 is MNHEY, CDR2 SVGEGT, per germline. The CDR3 loop spans 14 amino acids. With regard to this clonotype: The antigen is undetermined.

TCRdb re-derived calls from the 5' RACE reads in MiXCR, one entry per CDR3 protein. The sample lists about 550,000 distinct CDR3 sequences; roughly a fifth were seen once. This sequence joins TRBV6-2 or TRBV6-3 and TRBJ2-4; D is unclear. The sequence was collected from a man aged 25-40 years who received the YFV17D yellow fever vaccine. This specimen consisted of PBMCs, obtained 15 days after the yellow fever booster vaccination. The CDR3 is CASSYRRGKNIQYF. The CDR3, as DNA: TGTGCCAGCAGTTACCGAAGAGGAAAAAACATTCAGTACTTC.